These 23 T cell receptor beta chains share one sample of origin, sequenced in a study of CD8 T cells in ankylosing spondylitis. TCRdb redid the calling of the 5' RACE reads with MiXCR, one entry per CDR3 protein. Of 350,000 or so distinct CDR3 sequences listed, less than 10% are singletons. Antigens for these TCRs are unknown. Overall study results and limits: Characteristic, it appeared, of ankylosing spondylitis blood was a TCR beta motif of eight highly homologous variants.

The sequencing input was blood, either unsorted or a sorted T cell fraction (not recorded which). Receptors originate from a male donor with ankylosing spondylitis.

There are a few counts of this clonotype. The chain couples TRBV12-3 or TRBV12-4 to TRBJ1-1, with TRBD1 matching 8 bases. V gave up 6 bases and J gave up 6 bases; unmatched junction bases: 9. This CDR3 is built from 14 residues. CDR3 coding DNA: TGTGCCAGCAGCCAGACAGGGGTTGACGCTGAAGCTTTCTTT. It codes for CASSQTGVDAEAFF.

This clonotype has a handful of counts. V usage is TRBV5-1 and J usage is TRBJ1-4; unclear D gene. Trimming removed 0 bases at V and 6 bases at J, with 9 bases between. Germline CDR1 SGHRS, CDR2 YFSETQ. The length of the CDR3 is 14 residues. CDR3 in DNA: TGCGCCAGCAGCTTGGGCCCGGCGGATGAAAAACTGTTTTTT. Translation: CASSLGPADEKLFF.

The V gene is TRBV12-3 or TRBV12-4, the J gene TRBJ2-1; D call uncertain. V was shortened by 2 bases and J by 8 bases, with 13 bases between the two germline ends. The CDR3 has 14 amino acids. CDR3 DNA sequence: TGTGCCAGCAGTTTAACCGGCTCGACGTATGAGCAGTTCTTC. This translates into CASSLTGSTYEQFF.

This clonotype was seen only a few times. The chain has TRBV10-3 and TRBJ1-6; 8 bases are shared with TRBD1. CDR1 is ENHRY and CDR2 is SYGVKD in the germline V gene. Trimming at V came to 5 bases and at J to 11 bases, leaving 5 bases not matched to a gene. CDR3 size: 13 residues. The CDR3 is CAISTGGLTPLHF. The DNA of the CDR3 is TGTGCCATCAGTACAGGGGGTTTAACACCCCTCCACTTT.

There are many counts of this clonotype. The V and J genes are TRBV12-3 or TRBV12-4 and TRBJ2-2, with TRBD2 matching 9 bases. This CDR3 region has 15 residues. The J segment lost 1 base and the V segment lost 3 bases, leaving 0 bases of the junction unmatched. CDR3 in DNA: TGTGCCAGCAGTTTGACTAGCGGGAACACCGGGGAGCTGTTTTTT. This translates into CASSLTSGNTGELFF.

This clonotype has just a few counts. V is TRBV12-3 or TRBV12-4 and J is TRBJ2-2; D remains unclear. Trimming removed 7 bases at V and 4 bases at J, with 10 bases between. This CDR3 is built from 13 residues. This CDR3 reads CASKAGRTGELFF. CDR3 DNA sequence: TGTGCCAGCAAGGCTGGGCGCACCGGGGAGCTGTTTTTT.

In its sample, this clonotype was seen many times. The chain's CDR3 is CASSLTGEPFQPQHF. The CDR3, as DNA: TGCGCCAGCAGCCTGACAGGGGAACCGTTTCAGCCCCAGCATTTT. The V gene is TRBV5-1, the J gene TRBJ1-5; 8 positions agree with TRBD1. Trimming took 4 bases from V and 6 from J; bases not matched to a gene: 9. The CDR3 is 15 residues long. Germline loops: CDR1 SGHRS, CDR2 YFSETQ. Complete variable domain (other parts from reference TRBV5-1 and TRBJ1-5): KAGVTQTPRYLIKTRGQQVTLSCSPISGHRSVSWYQQTPGQGLQFLFEYFSETQRNKGNFPGRFSGRQFSNSRSEMNVSTLELGDSALYLCASSLTGEPFQPQHFGDGTRLSIL.

The chain carries TRBV5-5 and TRBJ2-2; possible D gene TRBD2, 7 bases. This CDR3 comprises 15 residues. V was pared by 4 bases and J by 4 bases, with 14 bases between. Germline assignment: CDR1 SGHKS and CDR2 YYEKEE (reference sequence). CDR3 sequence: CASSQGRGPTGELFF. The CDR3 DNA reads as TGTGCCAGCAGCCAAGGGCGGGGGCCCACCGGGGAGCTGTTTTTT.

The sample holds a few counts of this clonotype. This chain uses TRBV20-1 with TRBJ2-7; no definite D call. Germline V gene sequence: CDR1 DFQATT, CDR2 SNEGSKA (reference sequence). Trimming stripped 3 bases from V and 3 bases from J, with 6 bases between. This CDR3 is built from 11 residues. The CDR3 sequence: CSASQYYEQYF. The CDR3 DNA follows: TGCAGTGCTAGCCAGTACTACGAGCAGTACTTC.

Only a few counts were recorded for this clonotype. The chain joins TRBV7-2 to TRBJ1-5; 8 bases are shared with TRBD1. J was trimmed by 5 bases and V by 4 bases; bases with no gene match: 7. Germline V lookup: CDR1 SGHTA, CDR2 FQGNSA. This CDR3 has 15 residues. The CDR3 sequence: CASSSRTGPHQPQHF. The DNA of the CDR3 is TGTGCCAGCAGCTCAAGGACAGGGCCTCATCAGCCCCAGCATTTT. Full variable domain (missing parts from reference TRBV7-2 and TRBJ1-5): GAGVSQSPSNKVTEKGKDVELRCDPISGHTALYWYRQSLGQGLEFLIYFQGNSAPDKSGLPSDRFSAERTGGSVSTLTIQRTQQEDSAVYLCASSSRTGPHQPQHFGDGTRLSIL.

This clonotype was observed a handful of times. The gene calls are TRBV6-6 and TRBJ2-3, with D perhaps TRBD2 (6 bases). The CDR3 has 13 amino acids. Germline V CDR1 and CDR2: MNHNY, SVGAGI (reference sequence). V was pared by 4 bases and J by 5 bases, with 10 bases between. The CDR3 here is CASSWRERDTQYF. In DNA, the CDR3 is TGTGCCAGCAGTTGGAGGGAACGAGATACGCAGTATTTT.

The rearrangement joins TRBV3-1 to TRBJ2-7, with 7 bases matching TRBD2. Germline V CDR1 and CDR2: LGHDT, YNNKEL (reference sequence). V shed 5 bases, J shed 3 bases, and the junction held 4 bases outside the gene matches. This CDR3 is 13 amino acids long. DNA of the CDR3: TGTGCCAGCAGCACTAGCGTCGACTACGAGCAGTACTTC. It encodes CASSTSVDYEQYF.

This clonotype was recorded a few times. This chain uses TRBV5-1 with TRBJ2-3; D tentatively fits TRBD1 or TRBD2 (6 bases each). V was shortened by 5 bases and J by 4 bases, with 14 bases between the two germline ends. Germline CDR1 and CDR2: SGHRS and YFSETQ. CDR3 length: 14 amino acids. As DNA, the CDR3 is TGCGCCAGCAGGACATCAGGGGAGGCAGATACGCAGTATTTT. Encoded protein: CASRTSGEADTQYF. The entire variable domain, with the rest obtained from reference TRBV5-1 and TRBJ2-3, is as follows: KAGVTQTPRYLIKTRGQQVTLSCSPISGHRSVSWYQQTPGQGLQFLFEYFSETQRNKGNFPGRFSGRQFSNSRSEMNVSTLELGDSALYLCASRTSGEADTQYFGPGTRLTVL.

In this sample, this clonotype turned up a few times. V and J are TRBV12-2 and TRBJ2-4. TRBV12-2 is classified as a pseudogene. This CDR3 region has 15 residues. DNA for the CDR3: TGTGCAAGTCGCTTAGTCAGGACGGACAAAAACATTCAGTACTTC. This translates into CASRLVRTDKNIQYF.

This clonotype was counted ten times or more. This rearrangement joins TRBV20-1 to TRBJ2-1, with unresolved D. CDR1 is DFQATT and CDR2 is SNEGSKA in the germline V gene (reference sequence). There are 14 residues in the CDR3. V was trimmed by 6 bases and J by 2 bases, leaving 14 bases between them. CDR3 sequence (DNA): TGCAGTGCCAACAATCCGGCAGCCTACAATGAGCAGTTCTTC. As protein: CSANNPAAYNEQFF.

The chain carries TRBV4-2 and TRBJ2-7; 8 nucleotides align to TRBD2. The ends lost 4 bases at V and 1 base at J; junction bases unmatched: 9. This CDR3 has 16 residues. Germline-derived CDR1 and CDR2 are LGHNA and YNFKEQ. Here the CDR3 reads CASSRESASGSYEQYF. The CDR3 DNA follows: TGTGCCAGCAGCCGGGAGAGCGCTAGCGGGTCCTACGAGCAGTACTTC.

The rearrangement uses TRBV12-5 and TRBJ1-5; the D gene is possibly TRBD1 (6 bases). The CDR3 loop spans 16 amino acids. The V and J ends lost 1 base and 4 bases respectively, with 14 bases between them. Germline V lookup: CDR1 LGHNT, CDR2 FRNRAP. The CDR3 sequence is CASGLDQPQGNQPQHF. As DNA, the CDR3 is TGTGCTAGTGGTTTGGACCAGCCCCAGGGGAATCAGCCCCAGCATTTT.

Many counts were recorded for this clonotype. V gene TRBV12-3 or TRBV12-4 combines with J gene TRBJ2-1; a possible D gene is TRBD2 (6 bases). Trimming removed 3 bases at V and 8 bases at J, with 11 bases between. The CDR3 length is 13 residues. CDR3 DNA: TGTGCCAGCAGTTTGCTAGCGAACGATGAGCAGTTCTTC. This encodes CASSLLANDEQFF.

This clonotype was detected many times. The chain employs TRBV7-2 and TRBJ1-1; tentative D call: TRBD1 (6 bases). With 3 bases removed from V and 0 bases from J, the gap between germline ends came to 11 bases. The germline V gene has CDR1 SGHTA and CDR2 FQGNSA. This CDR3 is built from 15 residues. CDR3 coding DNA: TGTGCCAGCAGCTTCGGGGGCGCAATGAACACTGAAGCTTTCTTT. Translated: CASSFGGAMNTEAFF.

This chain joins TRBV27 and TRBJ2-5, with 9 bases matching TRBD2. CDR1 is MNHEY, CDR2 SMNVEV, per germline (reference sequence). The V segment lost 8 bases and the J segment 1 base; nucleotides outside the gene matches: 8. CDR3 length: 15 amino acids. The CDR3, as DNA: TGTGCCAGCGGTTGGATAGCGGGAGTCCAAGAGACCCAGTACTTC. This gives the protein CASGWIAGVQETQYF.

The chain recombines TRBV2 with TRBJ1-3; D is undetermined. Trimming pared 10 bases from V and 4 bases from J, leaving 5 bases between. Germline V gives CDR1 SNHLY, CDR2 FYNNEI. The CDR3 totals 10 residues. CDR3 in DNA: TGTGCCACTCACGGAAACACCATATATTTT. Protein product: CATHGNTIYF.

The chain links TRBV6-1 to TRBJ2-1; D remains unclear. This CDR3 has 15 residues. The ends were cut back, 5 bases at V and 3 bases at J, with 14 bases in the middle. Germline V CDR1 and CDR2: MNHNS, SASEGT. CDR3 nucleotide sequence: TGTGCCAGCAGTCCAATAGCATCGGGCTACAATGAGCAGTTCTTC. Translation: CASSPIASGYNEQFF.

The J gene is TRBJ2-7, the V gene TRBV29-1; tentatively, D is TRBD1 or TRBD2 (7 bases each). V lost 2 bases, J lost 2 bases, and 16 bases lay in between. Germline V CDR1 and CDR2: SQVTM, ANQGSEA. The CDR3 runs 15 residues. The CDR3 bases are TGCAGCGTTGAATTGTCAGGGGGGGGGGCCTACGAGCAGTACTTC. Residues: CSVELSGGGAYEQYF.